This note documents a single T cell receptor beta chain sequence. Its target is not known. A much larger clone differs from this one at a single base, so this may be a read error. The sample originates from a study of T cells in Graves' hyperthyroidism and ophthalmopathy. General observations from the study: The model's output predicted ophthalmopathy at a median of about 6.5 months prior to onset.

The CDR3 regions of TCR beta were amplified from RNA transcripts. First-round RT-PCR with HTBI primers amplified the TCR CDR3 region. TCRdb passed the multiplex PCR reads through MiXCR, listing each CDR3 protein once. The profile covers some 690,000 distinct CDR3 sequences, with approximately 15% appearing a single time and about a sixth taken by the ten largest. Germline values: CDR1 SGHRS, CDR2 YFSETQ. CDR3 length equals 17 residues. This clonotype originated in a man in his forties or fifties with Graves' hyperthyroidism. What was sequenced was blood. The rearrangement links TRBV5-1 to TRBJ2-2, with D perhaps matching TRBD1 (6 bases). The CDR3 region is CASSLVGQILDTAELFF. CDR3 nucleotides: TGCGCCAGCAGCTTGGTTGGACAGATTCTTGACACCGCGGAGCTGTTTTTT.